This T cell receptor beta chain comes out of a study of blood T cell repertoires in COVID-19. On the study more broadly: Samples taken during acute and convalescent COVID-19 were collected in the United States, Italy and Spain. PBMCs, B-cell-depleted T cells, or T cells provided the cDNA or gDNA that made up the material.

The junction had 15 bases not matched to a gene; V was cut back by 5 bases and J by 9 bases. Germline values: CDR1 SGHVS, CDR2 FNYEAQ. This CDR3 contains 15 residues. In the study's own analysis: Cell counts per sample came from amplifying reference gene primers. The assay was immunoSEQ multiplex PCR, and TCRdb's table has in-frame clones only and misses some. The D gene and trimming were derived from the DNA, and the V and J assignments and clone size from that table. The sample has around 150,000 clones; 86% are singletons. The receptor was isolated from a man in his sixties or seventies with acute or convalescent COVID-19. The rearrangement links TRBV7-6 to TRBJ2-7; 8 nucleotides agree with TRBD1. Sequencing used peripheral blood. CDR3 sequence (DNA): TGTGCCAGCAGCCCCTCCGGGACAGGAGGGAGAAGGCAGTACTTC. Its translation: CASSPSGTGGRRQYF. Based on the CDR3 plus reference TRBV7-6 and TRBJ2-7, the full variable domain is GAGVSQSPRYKVTKRGQDVALRCDPISGHVSLYWYRQALGQGPEFLTYFNYEAQQDKSGLPNDRFSAERPEGSISTLTIQRTEQRDSAMYRCASSPSGTGGRRQYFGPGTRLTVT.